This T cell receptor (beta chain) was obtained from a study of glioma-infiltrating T cells after dendritic cell vaccination. Overall study findings and caveats: No direct clonality-survival link was found; a diverse polyclonal response may matter. Estimated pretreatment TIL content predicted outcome after dendritic cell vaccination.

In regard to this clone: Its antigen is not known.

TCRdb's table, derived via immunoSEQ multiplex PCR, lists solely in-frame clones and lacks some. This sample has about 49,000 clones, with 85% to 90% found just once. Patients had residual fresh-frozen tumor tissue and more than two years of survival data. Here the sequenced sample was blood, taken before dendritic cell vaccination. The source is a human donor with glioblastoma.

The DNA of the CDR3 is TGTGCCAGCAGCTTAGAGCAGGGGGCTAACTATGGCTACACCTTC. Its translation is CASSLEQGANYGYTF. The gene calls are TRBV11-2 and TRBJ1-2; TRBD1 matches at 7 bases. Unmatched junction bases numbered 1, after V lost 0 bases and J lost 0 bases. The CDR3 sequence is 15 residues long. Germline assignment: CDR1 SGHAT and CDR2 FQNNGV.